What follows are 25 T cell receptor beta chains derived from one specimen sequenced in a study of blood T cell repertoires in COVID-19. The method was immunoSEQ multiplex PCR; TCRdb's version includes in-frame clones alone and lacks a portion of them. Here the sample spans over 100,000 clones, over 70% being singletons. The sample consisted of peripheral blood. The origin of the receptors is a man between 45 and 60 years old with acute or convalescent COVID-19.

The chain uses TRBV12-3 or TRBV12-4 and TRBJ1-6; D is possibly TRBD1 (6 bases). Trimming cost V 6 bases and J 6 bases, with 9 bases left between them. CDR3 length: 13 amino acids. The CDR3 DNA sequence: TGTGCCAGCAGGGGGGCGGTTAATTCACCCCTCCACTTT. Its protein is CASRGAVNSPLHF.

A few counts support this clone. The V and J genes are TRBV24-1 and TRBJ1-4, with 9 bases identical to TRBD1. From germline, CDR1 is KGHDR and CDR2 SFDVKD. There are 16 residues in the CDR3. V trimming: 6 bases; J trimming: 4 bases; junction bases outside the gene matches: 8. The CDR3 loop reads CATSMSGTGFNEKLFF. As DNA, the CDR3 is TGTGCCACCAGTATGTCCGGGACAGGGTTTAATGAAAAACTGTTTTTT.

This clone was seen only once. The CDR3 here is CSAPKGDEQYF. The CDR3 coding sequence is TGCAGTGCGCCTAAGGGGGACGAGCAGTACTTC. The rearrangement links TRBV20-1 to TRBJ2-7, with D maybe TRBD1 (6 bases). Germline V CDR1 and CDR2: DFQATT, SNEGSKA (reference sequence). Trimming shortened V by 6 bases and J by 5 bases, and 11 bases separated the two germline ends. There are 11 residues in the CDR3.

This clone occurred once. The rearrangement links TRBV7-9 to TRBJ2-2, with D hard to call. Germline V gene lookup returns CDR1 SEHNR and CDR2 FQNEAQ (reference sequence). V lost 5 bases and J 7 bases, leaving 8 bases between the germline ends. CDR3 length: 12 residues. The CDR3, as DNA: TGTGCCAGCAGCCCCGGGTTCGGGGAGCTGTTTTTT. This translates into CASSPGFGELFF.

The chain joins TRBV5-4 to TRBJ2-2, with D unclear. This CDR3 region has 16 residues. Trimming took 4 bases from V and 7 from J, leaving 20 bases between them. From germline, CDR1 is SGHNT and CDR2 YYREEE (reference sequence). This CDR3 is CASSPGGSYNLGELFF. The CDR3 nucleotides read TGTGCCAGCAGCCCCGGTGGTAGCTACAATCTCGGGGAGCTGTTTTTT.

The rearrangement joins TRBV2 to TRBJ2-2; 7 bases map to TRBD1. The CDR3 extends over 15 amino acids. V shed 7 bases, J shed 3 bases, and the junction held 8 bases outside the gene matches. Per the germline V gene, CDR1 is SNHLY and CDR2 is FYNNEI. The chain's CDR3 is CASNKDRFYTGELFF. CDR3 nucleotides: TGTGCCAGCAATAAGGACAGGTTCTACACCGGGGAGCTGTTTTTT.

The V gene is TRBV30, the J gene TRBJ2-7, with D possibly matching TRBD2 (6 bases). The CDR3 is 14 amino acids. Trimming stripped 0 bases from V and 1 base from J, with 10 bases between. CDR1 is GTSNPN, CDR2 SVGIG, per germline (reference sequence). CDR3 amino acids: CAWSVLGGSYEQYF. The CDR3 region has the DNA TGTGCCTGGAGTGTACTAGGAGGGTCCTACGAGCAGTACTTC. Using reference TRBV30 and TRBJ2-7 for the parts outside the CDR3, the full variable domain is SQTIHQWPATLVQPVGSPLSLECTVEGTSNPNLYWYRQAAGRGLQLLFYSVGIGQISSEVPQNLSASRPQDRQFILSSKKLLLSDSGFYLCAWSVLGGSYEQYFGPGTRLTVT.

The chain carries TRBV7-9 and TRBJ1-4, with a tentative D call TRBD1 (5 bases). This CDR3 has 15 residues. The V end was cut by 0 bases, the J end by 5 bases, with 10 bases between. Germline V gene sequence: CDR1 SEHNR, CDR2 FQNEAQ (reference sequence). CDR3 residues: CASSLARGINEKLFF. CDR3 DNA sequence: TGTGCCAGCAGCTTAGCGCGGGGGATAAATGAAAAACTGTTTTTT.

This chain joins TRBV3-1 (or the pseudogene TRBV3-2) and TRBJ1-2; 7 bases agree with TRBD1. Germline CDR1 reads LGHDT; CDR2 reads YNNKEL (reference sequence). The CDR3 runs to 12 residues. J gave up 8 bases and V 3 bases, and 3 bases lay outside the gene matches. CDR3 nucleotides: TGTGCCAGCAGCCAGACACAGGGGGGCTACACCTTC. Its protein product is CASSQTQGGYTF.

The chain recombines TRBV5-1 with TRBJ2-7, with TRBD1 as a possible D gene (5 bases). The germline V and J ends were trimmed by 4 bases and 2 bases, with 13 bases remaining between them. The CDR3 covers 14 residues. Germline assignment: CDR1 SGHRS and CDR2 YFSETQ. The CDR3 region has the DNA TGCGCCAGCAGCGACAGTTTATTGACCTACGAGCAGTACTTC. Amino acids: CASSDSLLTYEQYF. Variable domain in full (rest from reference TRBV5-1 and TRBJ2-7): KAGVTQTPRYLIKTRGQQVTLSCSPISGHRSVSWYQQTPGQGLQFLFEYFSETQRNKGNFPGRFSGRQFSNSRSEMNVSTLELGDSALYLCASSDSLLTYEQYFGPGTRLTVT.

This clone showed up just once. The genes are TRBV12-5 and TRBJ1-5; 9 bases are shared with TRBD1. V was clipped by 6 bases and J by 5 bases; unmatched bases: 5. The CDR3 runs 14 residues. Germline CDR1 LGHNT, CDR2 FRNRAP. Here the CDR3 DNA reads TGTGCTAGTGGGCGGGACAGGGTGGATCAGCCCCAGCATTTT. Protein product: CASGRDRVDQPQHF.

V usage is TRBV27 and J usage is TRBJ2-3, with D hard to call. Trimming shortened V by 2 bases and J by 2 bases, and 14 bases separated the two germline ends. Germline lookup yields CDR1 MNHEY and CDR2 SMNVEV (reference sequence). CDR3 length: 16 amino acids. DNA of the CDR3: TGTGCCAGCAGTTTACGGCAGGCCGTATTCACAGATACGCAGTATTTT. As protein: CASSLRQAVFTDTQYF.

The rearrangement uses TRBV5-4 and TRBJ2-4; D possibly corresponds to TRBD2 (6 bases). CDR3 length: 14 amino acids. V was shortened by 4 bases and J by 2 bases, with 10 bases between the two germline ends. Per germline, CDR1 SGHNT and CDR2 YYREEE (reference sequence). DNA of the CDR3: TGTGCCAGCAGCCCCCGGGACTCCAAAAACATTCAGTACTTC. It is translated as CASSPRDSKNIQYF.

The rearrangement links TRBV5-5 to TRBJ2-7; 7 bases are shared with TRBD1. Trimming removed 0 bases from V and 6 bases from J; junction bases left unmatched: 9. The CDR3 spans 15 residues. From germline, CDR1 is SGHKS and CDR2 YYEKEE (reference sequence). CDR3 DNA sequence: TGTGCCAGCAGCTTGGAGTGGGGGACAGCTCCCGAGCAGTACTTC. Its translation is CASSLEWGTAPEQYF.

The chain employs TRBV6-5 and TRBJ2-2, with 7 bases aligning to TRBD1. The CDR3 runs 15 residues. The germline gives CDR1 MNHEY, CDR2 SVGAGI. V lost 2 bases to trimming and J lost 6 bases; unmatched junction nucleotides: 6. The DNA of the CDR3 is TGTGCCAGCAGTTACCGGGACAGAGGACCCGGGGAGCTGTTTTTT. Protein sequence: CASSYRDRGPGELFF.

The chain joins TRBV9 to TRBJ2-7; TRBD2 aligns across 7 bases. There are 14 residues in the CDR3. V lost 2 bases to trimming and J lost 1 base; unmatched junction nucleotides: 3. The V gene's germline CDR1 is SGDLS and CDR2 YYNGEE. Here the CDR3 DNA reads TGTGCCAGCAGCGTCGGGACTATTTCCTACGAGCAGTACTTC. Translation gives CASSVGTISYEQYF. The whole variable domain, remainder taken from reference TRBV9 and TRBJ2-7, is DSGVTQTPKHLITATGQRVTLRCSPRSGDLSVYWYQQSLDQGLQFLIQYYNGEERAKGNILERFSAQQFPDLHSELNLSSLELGDSALYFCASSVGTISYEQYFGPGTRLTVT.

The CDR3 sequence: CASSAGQSSGNTIYF. In DNA, the CDR3 is TGTGCCAGCAGCGCGGGACAGAGCTCTGGAAACACCATATATTTT. V gene TRBV9 combines with J gene TRBJ1-3; 7 positions agree with TRBD1. The CDR3 covers 15 residues. Looked up from germline, CDR1 is SGDLS and CDR2 is YYNGEE. V shed 3 bases and J 0 bases; nucleotides not matched to a gene: 3.

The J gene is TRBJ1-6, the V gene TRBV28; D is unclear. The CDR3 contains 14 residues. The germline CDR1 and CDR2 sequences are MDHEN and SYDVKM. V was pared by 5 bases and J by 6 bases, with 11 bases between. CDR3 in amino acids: CASSLGLTNSPLHF. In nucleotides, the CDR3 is TGTGCCAGCAGTCTCGGACTGACTAATTCACCCCTCCACTTT.

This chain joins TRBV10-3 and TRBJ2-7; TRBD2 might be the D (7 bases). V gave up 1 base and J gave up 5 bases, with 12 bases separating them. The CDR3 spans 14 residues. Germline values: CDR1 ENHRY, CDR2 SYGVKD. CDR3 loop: CAISEYRAGDEQYF. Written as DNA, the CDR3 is TGTGCCATCAGTGAGTACAGGGCGGGGGACGAGCAGTACTTC.

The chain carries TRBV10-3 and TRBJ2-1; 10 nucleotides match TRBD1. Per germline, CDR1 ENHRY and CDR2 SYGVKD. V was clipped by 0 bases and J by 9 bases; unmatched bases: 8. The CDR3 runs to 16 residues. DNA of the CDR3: TGTGCCATCAGTGAGTCAAGGACAGGGGGACTGGGTGAGCAGTTCTTC. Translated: CAISESRTGGLGEQFF.

In nucleotides, the CDR3 is TGTGCCAGCAGCCAAGAGGGACAACAGCCCCAGCATTTT. Its translation is CASSQEGQQPQHF. The chain recombines TRBV4-2 with TRBJ1-5; a possible D gene is TRBD1 (6 bases). V lost 0 bases to trimming and J lost 7 bases, with 7 bases between them. Germline loops: CDR1 LGHNA, CDR2 YNFKEQ. The CDR3 totals 13 residues.

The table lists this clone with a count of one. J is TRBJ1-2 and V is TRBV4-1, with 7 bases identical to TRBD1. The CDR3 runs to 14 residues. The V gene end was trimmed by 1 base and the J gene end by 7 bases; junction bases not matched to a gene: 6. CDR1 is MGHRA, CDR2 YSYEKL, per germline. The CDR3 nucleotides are TGCGCCAGCAGCCAAGCCCAGGGGGATTCTGGCTACACCTTC. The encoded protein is CASSQAQGDSGYTF.

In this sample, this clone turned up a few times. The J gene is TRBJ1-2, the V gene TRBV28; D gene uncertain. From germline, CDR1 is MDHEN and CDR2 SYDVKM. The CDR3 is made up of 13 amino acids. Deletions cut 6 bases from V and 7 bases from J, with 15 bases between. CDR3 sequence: CASSLRASSGYTF. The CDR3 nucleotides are TGTGCCAGCAGCCTGCGCGCGAGTAGTGGCTACACCTTC.

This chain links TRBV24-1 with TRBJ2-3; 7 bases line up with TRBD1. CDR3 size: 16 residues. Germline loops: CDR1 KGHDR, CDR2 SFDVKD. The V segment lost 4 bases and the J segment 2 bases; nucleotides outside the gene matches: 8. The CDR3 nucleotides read TGTGCCACCAGTGACTTGGGACAGACCTCCACAGATACGCAGTATTTT. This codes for CATSDLGQTSTDTQYF.

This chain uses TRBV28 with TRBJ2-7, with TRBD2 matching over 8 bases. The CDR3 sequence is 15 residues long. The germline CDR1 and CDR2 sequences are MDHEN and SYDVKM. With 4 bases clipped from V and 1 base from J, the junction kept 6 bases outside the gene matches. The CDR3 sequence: CASSSQAGVSYEQYF. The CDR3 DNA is TGTGCCAGCAGTTCCCAAGCGGGAGTATCCTACGAGCAGTACTTC. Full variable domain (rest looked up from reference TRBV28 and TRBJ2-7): DVKVTQSSRYLVKRTGEKVFLECVQDMDHENMFWYRQDPGLGLRLIYFSYDVKMKEKGDIPEGYSVSREKKERFSLILESASTNQTSMYLCASSSQAGVSYEQYFGPGTRLTVT.